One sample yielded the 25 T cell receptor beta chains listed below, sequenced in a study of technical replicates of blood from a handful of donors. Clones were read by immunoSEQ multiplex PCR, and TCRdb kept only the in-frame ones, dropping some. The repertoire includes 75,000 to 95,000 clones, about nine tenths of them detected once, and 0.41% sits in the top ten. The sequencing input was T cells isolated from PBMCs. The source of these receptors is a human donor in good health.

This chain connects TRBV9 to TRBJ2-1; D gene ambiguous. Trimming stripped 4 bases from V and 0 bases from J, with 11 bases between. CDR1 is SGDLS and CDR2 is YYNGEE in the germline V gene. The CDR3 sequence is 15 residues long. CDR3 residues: CASSPRSNSYNEQFF. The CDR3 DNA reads TGTGCCAGCAGCCCCCGTTCTAACTCCTACAATGAGCAGTTCTTC. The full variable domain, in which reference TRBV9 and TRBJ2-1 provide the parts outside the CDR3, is DSGVTQTPKHLITATGQRVTLRCSPRSGDLSVYWYQQSLDQGLQFLIQYYNGEERAKGNILERFSAQQFPDLHSELNLSSLELGDSALYFCASSPRSNSYNEQFFGPGTRLTVL.

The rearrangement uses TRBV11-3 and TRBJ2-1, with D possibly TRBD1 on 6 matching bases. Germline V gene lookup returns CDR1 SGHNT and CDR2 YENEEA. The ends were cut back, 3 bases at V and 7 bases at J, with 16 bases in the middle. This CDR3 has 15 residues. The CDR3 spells CASSLQGKQRNEQFF. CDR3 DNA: TGTGCCAGCAGCTTGCAGGGGAAACAGAGGAATGAGCAGTTCTTC.

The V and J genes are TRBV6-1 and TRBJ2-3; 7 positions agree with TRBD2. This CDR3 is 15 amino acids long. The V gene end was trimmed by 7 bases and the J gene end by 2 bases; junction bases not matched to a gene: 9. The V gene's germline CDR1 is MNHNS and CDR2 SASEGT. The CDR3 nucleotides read TGTGCCAGCAAAGATCAACTAGCGATCACAGATACGCAGTATTTT. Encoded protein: CASKDQLAITDTQYF.

CDR3 bases: TGTGCCAGCAGTTACTTCACAGGGAATCAGCCCCAGCATTTT. Amino acids: CASSYFTGNQPQHF. This chain joins TRBV6-6 and TRBJ1-5; the D gene is possibly TRBD1 (6 bases). The V gene's germline CDR1 is MNHNY and CDR2 SVGAGI (reference sequence). Trimming left V 1 base short and J 4 bases short, with 8 bases between. The CDR3 is 14 amino acids.

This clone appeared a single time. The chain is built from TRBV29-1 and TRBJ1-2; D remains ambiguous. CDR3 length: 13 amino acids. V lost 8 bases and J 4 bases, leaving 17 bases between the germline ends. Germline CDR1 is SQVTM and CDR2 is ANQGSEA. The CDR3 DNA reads TGCAGCTCCGAGAGGGAGGGTTCCTATGGCTACACCTTC. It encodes CSSEREGSYGYTF.

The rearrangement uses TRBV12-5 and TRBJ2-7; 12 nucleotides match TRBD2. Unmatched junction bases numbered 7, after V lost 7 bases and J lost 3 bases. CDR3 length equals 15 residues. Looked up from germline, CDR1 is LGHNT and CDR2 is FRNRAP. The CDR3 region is CASAILAGGHYEQYF. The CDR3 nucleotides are TGTGCTAGTGCCATACTAGCGGGAGGCCACTACGAGCAGTACTTC.

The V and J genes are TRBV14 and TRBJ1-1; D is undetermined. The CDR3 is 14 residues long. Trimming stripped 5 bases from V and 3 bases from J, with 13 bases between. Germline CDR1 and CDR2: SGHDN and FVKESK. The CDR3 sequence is CASSLEGGYTEAFF. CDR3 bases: TGTGCCAGCAGCTTGGAGGGTGGCTACACTGAAGCTTTCTTT.

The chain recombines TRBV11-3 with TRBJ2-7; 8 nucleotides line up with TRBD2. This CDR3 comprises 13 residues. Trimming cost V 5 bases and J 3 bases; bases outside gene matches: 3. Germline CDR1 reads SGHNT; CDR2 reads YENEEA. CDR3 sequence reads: CASSVGTSYEQYF. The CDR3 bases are TGTGCCAGCAGCGTTGGGACTAGCTACGAGCAGTACTTC.

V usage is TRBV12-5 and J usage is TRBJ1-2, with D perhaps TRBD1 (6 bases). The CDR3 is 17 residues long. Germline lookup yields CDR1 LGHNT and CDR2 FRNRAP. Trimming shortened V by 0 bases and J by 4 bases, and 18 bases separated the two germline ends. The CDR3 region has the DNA TGTGCTAGTGGTTTGGTACAAGGGGGGGCGCGGGGCTATGGCTACACCTTC. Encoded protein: CASGLVQGGARGYGYTF.

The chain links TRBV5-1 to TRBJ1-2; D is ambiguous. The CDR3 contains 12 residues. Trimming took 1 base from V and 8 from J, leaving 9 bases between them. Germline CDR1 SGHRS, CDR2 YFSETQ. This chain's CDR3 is CASSLNAVGYTF. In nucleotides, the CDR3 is TGCGCCAGCAGCTTGAACGCAGTCGGCTACACCTTC.

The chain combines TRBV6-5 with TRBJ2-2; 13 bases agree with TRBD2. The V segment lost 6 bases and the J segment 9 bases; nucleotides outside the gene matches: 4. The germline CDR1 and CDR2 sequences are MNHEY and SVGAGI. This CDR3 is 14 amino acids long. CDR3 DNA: TGTGCCAGCAGGGGACTAGCGGGGCACCGGGAGCTGTTTTTT. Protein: CASRGLAGHRELFF.

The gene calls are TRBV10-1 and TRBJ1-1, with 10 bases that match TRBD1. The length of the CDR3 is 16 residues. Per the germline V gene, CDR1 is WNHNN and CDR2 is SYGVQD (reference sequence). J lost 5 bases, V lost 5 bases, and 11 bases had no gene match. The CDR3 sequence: CASSYLRDRGLTEAFF. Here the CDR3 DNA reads TGCGCCAGCAGTTATCTCCGGGACAGGGGATTGACTGAAGCTTTCTTT.

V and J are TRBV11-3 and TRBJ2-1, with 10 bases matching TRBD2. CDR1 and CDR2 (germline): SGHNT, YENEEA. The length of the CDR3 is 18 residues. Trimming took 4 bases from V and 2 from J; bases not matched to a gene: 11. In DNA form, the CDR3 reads TGTGCCAGCAGCTCCTCCGAGACTAGCGGGCGACCCTACAATGAGCAGTTCTTC. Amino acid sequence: CASSSSETSGRPYNEQFF.

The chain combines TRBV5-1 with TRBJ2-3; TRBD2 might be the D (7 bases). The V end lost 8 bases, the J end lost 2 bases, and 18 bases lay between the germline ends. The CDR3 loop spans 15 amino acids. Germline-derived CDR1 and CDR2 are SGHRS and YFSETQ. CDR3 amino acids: CASVAGAPPTDTQYF. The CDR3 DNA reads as TGCGCCAGTGTGGCGGGGGCCCCCCCCACAGATACGCAGTATTTT.

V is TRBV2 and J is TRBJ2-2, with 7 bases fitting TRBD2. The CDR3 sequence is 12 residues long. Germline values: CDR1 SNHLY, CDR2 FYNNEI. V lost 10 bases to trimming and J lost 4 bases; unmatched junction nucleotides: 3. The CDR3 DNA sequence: TGTGCCACATGGGAGGGCACCGGGGAGCTGTTTTTT. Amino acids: CATWEGTGELFF.

The DNA of the CDR3 is TGTGCCAGCGGGACCGGGTTACGGGGGGAGACCCAGTACTTC. It encodes CASGTGLRGETQYF. This chain connects TRBV13 to TRBJ2-5; tentatively, D is TRBD2 (6 bases). The V gene lost 8 bases and the J gene lost 5 bases, with 18 bases spanning the gap. Germline-derived CDR1 and CDR2 are PRHDT and FYEKMQ (reference sequence). The CDR3 extends over 14 amino acids.

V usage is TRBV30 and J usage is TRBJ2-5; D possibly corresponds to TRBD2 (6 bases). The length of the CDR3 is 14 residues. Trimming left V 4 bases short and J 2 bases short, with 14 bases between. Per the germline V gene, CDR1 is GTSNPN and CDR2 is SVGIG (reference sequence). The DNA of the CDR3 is TGTGCCTGGACTAGGACTACTATACAAGAGACCCAGTACTTC. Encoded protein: CAWTRTTIQETQYF. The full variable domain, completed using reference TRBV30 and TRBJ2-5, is SQTIHQWPATLVQPVGSPLSLECTVEGTSNPNLYWYRQAAGRGLQLLFYSVGIGQISSEVPQNLSASRPQDRQFILSSKKLLLSDSGFYLCAWTRTTIQETQYFGPGTRLLVL.

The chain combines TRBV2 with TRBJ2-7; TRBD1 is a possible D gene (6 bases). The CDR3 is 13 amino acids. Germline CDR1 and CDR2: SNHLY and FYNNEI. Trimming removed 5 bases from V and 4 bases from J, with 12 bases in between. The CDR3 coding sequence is TGTGCCAGCAGTCCCGACAGGTTTTACGAGCAGTACTTC. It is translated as CASSPDRFYEQYF.

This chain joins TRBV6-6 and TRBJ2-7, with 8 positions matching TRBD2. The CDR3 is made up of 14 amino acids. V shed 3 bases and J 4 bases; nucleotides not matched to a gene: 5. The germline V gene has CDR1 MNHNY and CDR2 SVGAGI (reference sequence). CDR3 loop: CASSYDAGGYEQYF. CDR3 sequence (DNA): TGTGCCAGCAGTTATGACGCGGGAGGATACGAGCAGTACTTC.

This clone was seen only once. CDR3 residues: CASSLQGMRGNTIYF. DNA of the CDR3: TGTGCCAGCAGTCTACAGGGAATGCGTGGAAACACCATATATTTT. The chain links TRBV27 to TRBJ1-3; D possibly corresponds to TRBD1 (6 bases). The CDR3 sequence is 15 residues long. The germline V gene has CDR1 MNHEY and CDR2 SMNVEV (reference sequence). Trimming took off 5 bases at V and 3 bases at J, with 14 bases between the two ends.

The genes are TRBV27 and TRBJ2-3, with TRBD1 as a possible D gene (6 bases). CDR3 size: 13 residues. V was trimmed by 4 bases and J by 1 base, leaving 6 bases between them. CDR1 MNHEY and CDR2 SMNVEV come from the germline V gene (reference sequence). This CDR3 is CASSWTGTDTQYF. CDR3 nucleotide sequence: TGTGCCAGCAGTTGGACAGGCACAGATACGCAGTATTTT.

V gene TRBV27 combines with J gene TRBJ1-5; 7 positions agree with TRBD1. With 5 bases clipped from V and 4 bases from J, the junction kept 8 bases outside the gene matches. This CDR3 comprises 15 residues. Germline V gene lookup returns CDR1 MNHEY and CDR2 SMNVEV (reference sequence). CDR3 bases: TGTGCCAGCAGTGAGGCAACAGGGGCGAATCAGCCCCAGCATTTT. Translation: CASSEATGANQPQHF.

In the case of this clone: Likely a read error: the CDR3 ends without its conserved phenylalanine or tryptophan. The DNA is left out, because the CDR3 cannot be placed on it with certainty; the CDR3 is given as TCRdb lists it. Here the CDR3 reads CASSSGGQPRSVDI. The J gene is TRBJ1-2, the V gene TRBV5-1; the D call TRBD1 from the table was never checked on the DNA. The CDR3 region is 14 residues in length, termini included. Looked up from germline, CDR1 is SGHRS and CDR2 is YFSETQ.

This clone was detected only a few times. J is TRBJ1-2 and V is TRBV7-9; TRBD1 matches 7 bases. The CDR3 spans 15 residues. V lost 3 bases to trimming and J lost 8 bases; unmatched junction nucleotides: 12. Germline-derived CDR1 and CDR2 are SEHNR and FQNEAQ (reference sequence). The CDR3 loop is CASSFPGTDPTGYTF. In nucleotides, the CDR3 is TGTGCCAGCAGCTTCCCCGGGACAGACCCTACCGGCTACACCTTC.

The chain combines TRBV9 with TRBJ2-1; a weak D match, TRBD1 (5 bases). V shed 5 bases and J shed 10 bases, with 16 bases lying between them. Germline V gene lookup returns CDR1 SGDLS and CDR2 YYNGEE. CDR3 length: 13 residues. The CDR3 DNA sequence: TGTGCCAGCAGAAATAAGGGGATTGGGGAGCAGTTCTTC. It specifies CASRNKGIGEQFF.